Listed here are 20 T cell receptor beta chains from one sample, sequenced in a study of blood T cell repertoires in COVID-19. TCRdb keeps only in-frame clones here, not all; method: immunoSEQ multiplex PCR. The data hold about 250,000 clones, with 80% to 85% observed a single time. Sequenced sample: peripheral blood. The receptors were gathered from a woman aged 40-49 years who had recovered from COVID-19.

The chain has TRBV30 and TRBJ1-2; TRBD1 is a possible D gene (5 bases). Trimming removed 3 bases from V and 8 bases from J, with 13 bases in between. The CDR3 has 12 residues. From germline, CDR1 is GTSNPN and CDR2 SVGIG (reference sequence). The CDR3 bases are TGTGCCTGGAGGTCAGGGAAGGGCGGCTACACCTTC. This gives the protein CAWRSGKGGYTF.

The rearrangement uses TRBV7-9 and TRBJ1-5; D may be TRBD1 (6 bases). The CDR3 length is 14 residues. CDR1 SEHNR and CDR2 FQNEAQ come from the germline V gene (reference sequence). Trimming cost V 4 bases and J 10 bases, with 17 bases left between them. CDR3: CASSSQGSVKPQHF. CDR3 coding DNA: TGTGCCAGCAGCTCGCAGGGGTCTGTGAAACCCCAGCATTTT.

This rearrangement joins TRBV28 to TRBJ1-4, with D tentatively TRBD1 (5 bases). This CDR3 contains 13 residues. The germline CDR1 and CDR2 sequences are MDHEN and SYDVKM. The V gene lost 4 bases and the J gene lost 8 bases, with 11 bases spanning the gap. The CDR3 DNA follows: TGTGCCAGCAGTTCCGTCGACAGAGAAAAACTGTTTTTT. Encoded protein: CASSSVDREKLFF. The whole variable domain, filled in from reference TRBV28 and TRBJ1-4, reads DVKVTQSSRYLVKRTGEKVFLECVQDMDHENMFWYRQDPGLGLRLIYFSYDVKMKEKGDIPEGYSVSREKKERFSLILESASTNQTSMYLCASSSVDREKLFFGSGTQLSVL.

The V gene is TRBV11-1, the J gene TRBJ2-3; D is perhaps TRBD2 (6 bases). CDR3 length: 13 residues. The V gene's germline CDR1 is SGHAT and CDR2 FQDESV (reference sequence). The V and J ends lost 5 bases and 7 bases respectively, with 13 bases between them. The CDR3: CASSPSGGNTQYF. Here the CDR3 DNA reads TGTGCCAGCAGCCCATCCGGGGGAAATACGCAGTATTTT.

The gene calls are TRBV27 and TRBJ1-6; TRBD1 aligns across 8 bases. V shed 5 bases and J 6 bases; nucleotides not matched to a gene: 3. From germline, CDR1 is MNHEY and CDR2 SMNVEV (reference sequence). The CDR3 is 14 amino acids. The CDR3 sequence: CASSDRGGNSPLHF. In nucleotides, the CDR3 is TGTGCCAGCAGTGACAGGGGAGGTAATTCACCCCTCCACTTT.

This clone was found once. CDR3 loop: CASGTSGGHRQYF. CDR3 DNA sequence: TGTGCCAGTGGGACTAGCGGGGGGCATAGGCAGTACTTC. This chain connects TRBV3-1 (or the pseudogene TRBV3-2) to TRBJ2-7, with 15 bases identical to TRBD2. From germline, CDR1 is LGHDT and CDR2 YNNKEL (reference sequence). The ends lost 9 bases at V and 9 bases at J; junction bases unmatched: 6. The CDR3 sequence is 13 residues long.

The gene calls are TRBV20-1 and TRBJ2-1; TRBD2 might be the D (6 bases). Germline values: CDR1 DFQATT, CDR2 SNEGSKA (reference sequence). The CDR3 is 11 residues long. The CDR3 reads CRGGAGNEQFF. The CDR3 nucleotides are TGCAGGGGCGGGGCCGGGAATGAGCAGTTCTTC.

A few counts support this clone. V gene TRBV28 combines with J gene TRBJ1-5; TRBD1 aligns across 7 bases. The J segment lost 5 bases and the V segment lost 5 bases, leaving 6 bases of the junction unmatched. Germline V gene lookup returns CDR1 MDHEN and CDR2 SYDVKM. The CDR3 sequence is 14 residues long. CDR3 loop: CASSRGQAHQPQHF. The DNA of the CDR3 is TGTGCCAGCAGTCGCGGACAGGCTCATCAGCCCCAGCATTTT.

The chain couples TRBV7-9 to TRBJ2-5; D might be TRBD2 (5 bases). CDR1 and CDR2 (germline): SEHNR, FQNEAQ (reference sequence). Trimming pared 0 bases from V and 5 bases from J, leaving 13 bases between. The CDR3 has 15 amino acids. This chain's CDR3 is CASSLARVELETQYF. The CDR3 nucleotides are TGTGCCAGCAGCTTAGCGCGGGTGGAATTGGAGACCCAGTACTTC.

The chain is built from TRBV6-5 and TRBJ2-7; 11 bases line up with TRBD1. This CDR3 region has 15 residues. Per germline, CDR1 MNHEY and CDR2 SVGAGI. Trimming took 2 bases from V and 1 from J; bases not matched to a gene: 1. This chain's CDR3 is CASSYGTGGSYEQYF. For the CDR3, the DNA is TGTGCCAGCAGTTACGGGACAGGGGGGTCCTACGAGCAGTACTTC.

The rearrangement links TRBV28 to TRBJ2-1; 8 nucleotides match TRBD2. The CDR3 runs to 15 residues. Trimming removed 2 bases from V and 10 bases from J; junction bases left unmatched: 10. Germline V gene sequence: CDR1 MDHEN, CDR2 SYDVKM. DNA of the CDR3: TGTGCCAGCAGTTTACCCGGGACTAGGACCTTCGAGCAGTTCTTC. This codes for CASSLPGTRTFEQFF.

The genes are TRBV30 and TRBJ1-1; D ambiguous. Germline V gene data show CDR1 as GTSNPN and CDR2 as SVGIG (reference sequence). This CDR3 spans 12 amino acids. V shed 2 bases and J shed 4 bases, with 8 bases lying between them. CDR3 sequence (DNA): TGTGCCTGGAGTAGAGGGATCACTGAAGCTTTCTTT. It is translated as CAWSRGITEAFF.

The chain combines TRBV5-6 with TRBJ2-7, with 9 bases lining up with TRBD2. Per germline, CDR1 SGHDT and CDR2 YYEEEE. This CDR3 comprises 13 residues. The ends lost 0 bases at V and 6 bases at J; junction bases unmatched: 1. Written as DNA, the CDR3 is TGTGCCAGCAGCTTGGGCGGGGGGGTCGAGCAGTACTTC. Translated: CASSLGGGVEQYF.

The chain employs TRBV11-2 and TRBJ2-5, with D possibly TRBD1 on 6 matching bases. Germline values: CDR1 SGHAT, CDR2 FQNNGV. V was trimmed by 0 bases and J by 5 bases, leaving 13 bases between them. CDR3 size: 15 residues. The CDR3 DNA reads as TGTGCCAGCAGCTTAGAGAAACAGGGTGCGGAGACCCAGTACTTC. Amino acids: CASSLEKQGAETQYF.

This sequence joins TRBV7-3 and TRBJ2-1; D perhaps matches TRBD2 (6 bases). Trimming pared 5 bases from V and 6 bases from J, leaving 14 bases between. CDR1 and CDR2 from the germline V gene are SGHTA and FQGTGA. This CDR3 contains 14 residues. The CDR3 reads CASSLLGGSNEQFF. The CDR3 nucleotides read TGTGCCAGCAGCCTCCTCGGGGGTAGCAATGAGCAGTTCTTC. Full variable domain (rest looked up from reference TRBV7-3 and TRBJ2-1): GAGVSQTPSNKVTEKGKYVELRCDPISGHTALYWYRQSLGQGPEFLIYFQGTGAADDSGLPNDRFFAVRPEGSVSTLKIQRTERGDSAVYLCASSLLGGSNEQFFGPGTRLTVL.

The J gene is TRBJ2-7, the V gene TRBV19, with no clear D. The CDR3 is made up of 14 amino acids. Between the trimmed V and J ends, which lost 5 bases and 3 bases, there was a span of 14 bases. Germline V gene sequence: CDR1 LNHDA, CDR2 SQIVND (reference sequence). This CDR3 reads CASSGQPEDYEQYF. The DNA of the CDR3 is TGTGCCAGTAGTGGGCAGCCTGAAGACTACGAGCAGTACTTC. Looking up the rest from reference TRBV19 and TRBJ2-7 gives the full variable domain: DGGITQSPKYLFRKEGQNVTLSCEQNLNHDAMYWYRQDPGQGLRLIYYSQIVNDFQKGDIAEGYSVSREKKESFPLTVTSAQKNPTAFYLCASSGQPEDYEQYFGPGTRLTVT.

Written as DNA, the CDR3 is TGTGCCAGCAGCTTAAAGGACAGCCTTAATGAAAAACTGTTTTTT. This gives the protein CASSLKDSLNEKLFF. The gene calls are TRBV7-6 and TRBJ1-4; the D gene is possibly TRBD1 (6 bases). The CDR3 loop spans 15 amino acids. From germline, CDR1 is SGHVS and CDR2 FNYEAQ. V was trimmed by 2 bases and J by 4 bases, leaving 11 bases between them.

V gene TRBV12-3 or TRBV12-4 combines with J gene TRBJ1-5, with TRBD1 identical over 7 bases. V lost 5 bases, J lost 6 bases, and 1 base stayed unmatched. The CDR3 is 12 amino acids. CDR3 nucleotide sequence: TGTGCCAGCAGTAACAGGGGTCAGCCCCAGCATTTT. Protein product: CASSNRGQPQHF.

The chain joins TRBV5-1 to TRBJ1-3; TRBD1 agrees at 7 bases. Germline lookup yields CDR1 SGHRS and CDR2 YFSETQ. The CDR3 consists of 15 residues. Germline trimming cut 3 bases from V and 3 bases from J; bases unmatched to any gene: 6. The CDR3 loop is CASSSGQSDGNTIYF. CDR3 DNA sequence: TGCGCCAGCAGCTCGGGACAGAGTGATGGAAACACCATATATTTT.

The CDR3 loop is CASSQVGQGFETQYF. Written as DNA, the CDR3 is TGTGCCAGCAGCCAAGTCGGACAGGGTTTTGAGACCCAGTACTTC. The J gene is TRBJ2-5, the V gene TRBV3-1 (or the pseudogene TRBV3-2), with TRBD1 identical over 8 bases. J gave up 5 bases and V 1 base, and 6 bases lay outside the gene matches. The germline CDR1 and CDR2 sequences are LGHDT and YNNKEL (reference sequence). This CDR3 has 15 amino acids.